Shown below are 16 T cell receptor beta chains from a single sample sequenced in a study of T cells in tumors after PD-1 blockade (dated by TCRdb to the late 2010s). The sample's time point label is to be understood as: after anti-PD-1 therapy. Libraries were built with the immunoSEQ multiplex PCR assay. Held by TCRdb, this immuneACCESS table contains in-frame sequences only and omits some clones. Under half of the omission traces to an unresolved V gene where checked; the cause of the rest is unknown. The sample data list approximately 34,000 clones, and around 72% of these were observed just once. The ten largest clones add up to approximately 40% of the sample. Sample: PBMCs, taken after anti-PD-1 treatment. These TCRs come from a human donor with basal cell carcinoma.

The genes are TRBV6-5 and TRBJ2-3, with D unclear. Germline V gene data show CDR1 as MNHEY and CDR2 as SVGAGI. The length of the CDR3 is 14 residues. V shed 8 bases and J shed 0 bases, with 12 bases lying between them. The CDR3 DNA follows: TGTGCCAGCTCAGTACGCCGGAGCACAGATACGCAGTATTTT. It encodes CASSVRRSTDTQYF.

V usage is TRBV6-2 or TRBV6-3 and J usage is TRBJ2-3; D uncertain. The germline V and J ends were trimmed by 5 bases and 3 bases, with 12 bases remaining between them. The CDR3 contains 14 residues. Germline V gene sequence: CDR1 MNHEY, CDR2 SVGEGT. CDR3 in DNA: TGTGCCAGCAGTGTCGGAGCGTCAACAGATACGCAGTATTTT. This codes for CASSVGASTDTQYF.

This chain connects TRBV10-2 to TRBJ1-1; no clear D gene. Germline CDR1 and CDR2: WSHSY and SAAADI. Trimming took off 10 bases at V and 2 bases at J, with 17 bases between the two ends. The CDR3 spans 14 residues. The CDR3 loop reads CATSEEEPNTEAFF. The DNA of the CDR3 is TGCGCCACCTCGGAGGAGGAACCAAACACTGAAGCTTTCTTT.

The CDR3 DNA follows: TGTGCCAGTAGTACCCGGAGGGTGGGGACCGCGAACACCGGGGAGCTGTTTTTT. This gives the protein CASSTRRVGTANTGELFF. This chain links TRBV19 with TRBJ2-2, with D possibly TRBD2 on 6 matching bases. V lost 4 bases and J 0 bases, leaving 18 bases between the germline ends. Per the germline V gene, CDR1 is LNHDA and CDR2 is SQIVND (reference sequence). The CDR3 is made up of 18 amino acids.

The sample holds a few counts of this clone. This chain uses TRBV19 with TRBJ1-4, with D possibly TRBD1 on 5 matching bases. The CDR3 covers 11 residues. With 6 bases removed from V and 8 bases from J, the gap between germline ends came to 7 bases. Germline V gene lookup returns CDR1 LNHDA and CDR2 SQIVND (reference sequence). The CDR3 sequence: CASRSGEKLFF. CDR3 in DNA: TGTGCCAGTAGGTCAGGGGAAAAACTGTTTTTT.

This clone showed up just once. This chain joins TRBV3-1 (or the pseudogene TRBV3-2) and TRBJ2-1; D is ambiguous. The ends were cut back, 3 bases at V and 5 bases at J, with 14 bases in the middle. The CDR3 contains 15 residues. Germline values: CDR1 LGHDT, CDR2 YNNKEL (reference sequence). The CDR3 protein is CASSQVETRDNEQFF. CDR3 DNA sequence: TGTGCCAGCAGCCAGGTGGAGACCAGAGACAATGAGCAGTTCTTC.

The chain is built from TRBV5-1 and TRBJ2-7; D unresolved. The CDR3 runs 16 residues. The germline V gene has CDR1 SGHRS and CDR2 YFSETQ. The V gene lost 0 bases and the J gene lost 0 bases, with 13 bases spanning the gap. CDR3 residues: CASSLGHTRSSYEQYF. Here the CDR3 DNA reads TGCGCCAGCAGCTTGGGACACACGAGGAGCTCCTACGAGCAGTACTTC. Based on the CDR3 plus reference TRBV5-1 and TRBJ2-7, the full variable domain is KAGVTQTPRYLIKTRGQQVTLSCSPISGHRSVSWYQQTPGQGLQFLFEYFSETQRNKGNFPGRFSGRQFSNSRSEMNVSTLELGDSALYLCASSLGHTRSSYEQYFGPGTRLTVT.

The chain uses TRBV3-1 (or the pseudogene TRBV3-2) and TRBJ1-3; D not resolved. V gave up 4 bases and J gave up 2 bases, with 9 bases separating them. The CDR3 runs to 14 residues. CDR1 is LGHDT, CDR2 YNNKEL, per germline (reference sequence). In DNA form, the CDR3 reads TGTGCCAGCAGCCTGAGAGGGACTGGAAACACCATATATTTT. Protein sequence: CASSLRGTGNTIYF.

The chain joins TRBV19 to TRBJ2-7; 8 bases line up with TRBD2. The CDR3 consists of 14 residues. V gave up 6 bases and J gave up 1 base; unmatched junction bases: 5. CDR1 is LNHDA and CDR2 is SQIVND in the germline V gene (reference sequence). The CDR3 DNA follows: TGTGCCAGTAGCCCAGCGGGAGATTCCTACGAGCAGTACTTC. This gives the protein CASSPAGDSYEQYF.

V is TRBV28 and J is TRBJ2-3, with 16 bases fitting TRBD2. The CDR3 covers 16 residues. V lost 6 bases and J lost 4; bases outside the gene matches: 4. Per germline, CDR1 MDHEN and CDR2 SYDVKM. CDR3 sequence reads: CASRGLAGGLADTQYF. The CDR3 DNA follows: TGTGCCAGCAGGGGACTAGCGGGAGGGCTCGCAGATACGCAGTATTTT.

The chain recombines TRBV4-3 with TRBJ1-4, with unresolved D. Germline-derived CDR1 and CDR2 are LGHNA and YSLEER. The CDR3 totals 17 residues. V was clipped by 1 base and J by 2 bases, with 14 bases between them. The CDR3 coding sequence is TGCGCCAGCAGCCAAGGGGGAGTGGGTGGGACTAATGAAAAACTGTTTTTT. Translating it yields CASSQGGVGGTNEKLFF.

This chain connects TRBV29-1 to TRBJ1-1, with 10 nucleotides matching TRBD1. The CDR3 is made up of 14 amino acids. V was pared by 3 bases and J by 4 bases, with 5 bases of the junction left unmatched. CDR1 is SQVTM and CDR2 is ANQGSEA in the germline V gene. CDR3 in DNA: TGCAGCGTTGATGACAGGGGGCAGACCACTGAAGCTTTCTTT. It translates to CSVDDRGQTTEAFF. The full variable domain, rest sourced from reference TRBV29-1 and TRBJ1-1, is SAVISQKPSRDICQRGTSLTIQCQVDSQVTMMFWYRQQPGQSLTLIATANQGSEATYESGFVIDKFPISRPNLTFSTLTVSNMSPEDSSIYLCSVDDRGQTTEAFFGQGTRLTVV.

The V call is TRBV5-1, the J call TRBJ2-3; 8 bases map to TRBD2. The CDR3 extends over 15 amino acids. Germline CDR1 reads SGHRS; CDR2 reads YFSETQ. The V and J ends lost 4 bases and 5 bases, in that order; junction bases with no gene match: 9. The CDR3 sequence: CASSVRGGQGDTQYF. The CDR3 coding sequence is TGCGCCAGCAGCGTACGGGGGGGCCAAGGAGATACGCAGTATTTT.

The gene calls are TRBV20-1 and TRBJ2-1; D call uncertain. Germline V gives CDR1 DFQATT, CDR2 SNEGSKA (reference sequence). The CDR3 is 11 residues long. V was trimmed by 5 bases and J by 8 bases, leaving 10 bases between them. The CDR3 coding sequence is TGCAGTGCTGTAGTGGTGGATGAGCAGTTCTTC. Amino acids: CSAVVVDEQFF.

The V and J genes are TRBV5-6 and TRBJ2-3; the D is unclear. Germline V lookup: CDR1 SGHDT, CDR2 YYEEEE. Trimming removed 4 bases from V and 6 bases from J, with 12 bases in between. CDR3 length: 13 amino acids. CDR3 in amino acids: CASSPSRWDTQYF. The CDR3 DNA reads as TGTGCCAGCAGCCCCTCAAGGTGGGATACGCAGTATTTT.

V gene TRBV19 combines with J gene TRBJ1-5; D is unclear. The CDR3 has 14 amino acids. The V and J ends lost 4 bases and 4 bases respectively, with 11 bases between them. The germline gives CDR1 LNHDA, CDR2 SQIVND (reference sequence). The CDR3 coding sequence is TGTGCCAGTAGTAAGGCAGTACTAAATCAGCCCCAGCATTTT. Its protein product is CASSKAVLNQPQHF. Based on the CDR3 plus reference TRBV19 and TRBJ1-5, the full variable domain is DGGITQSPKYLFRKEGQNVTLSCEQNLNHDAMYWYRQDPGQGLRLIYYSQIVNDFQKGDIAEGYSVSREKKESFPLTVTSAQKNPTAFYLCASSKAVLNQPQHFGDGTRLSIL.